This TCR beta chain was sequenced for a study of regulatory T cells in long-lasting Graves disease (dated by TCRdb to about 2021). As for the study more broadly: Patients with newly diagnosed Graves' disease had been on antithyroid drugs for under 3 months. Persistent Graves' disease patients were compared with newly diagnosed Graves' disease patients by peripheral blood TCR sequencing and RNA sequencing. The study was conducted in China and was registered as a clinical trial. A total of approximately 35 samples were covered by TCR sequencing, comprising 13 persistent and around 20 newly diagnosed Graves' disease patients. What the study reported, not specific to this receptor: A larger number of public clonotypes was shared among persistent patients (fewer than 3,000) than among newly diagnosed patients (approximately 930). The small sample size was acknowledged by the authors as a limitation that may reduce accuracy. Sequencing and analysis were limited to the TCR beta chain. Because the primary lesion, thyroid tissue, could not be accessed, the study looked at peripheral blood alone. Lower TCR Shannon entropy and fewer highly expanded clones were observed in persistent Graves' disease patients than in newly diagnosed patients, which suggested clonal expansion. Persistent disease showed preferential use of TRBV28, TRBJ1-2 and TRBJ2-5, whereas newly diagnosed disease favored TRBV20-1 and TRBJ2-1.

The method was multiplex PCR. The sample was run on an Illumina HiSeq 4000. TCR beta libraries were built with iRepertoire HTBI primers and Arm-PCR amplification of CDR3 regions. PCR products were gel purified before sequencing. The study's processing was this. Gene usage analysis of CDR3 amino acid clonotypes relied on the approximately 60 TRBV and about 15 TRBJ segments identified across samples. Filtered high-quality paired reads were merged into contigs using COPE and FqMerger. BLAST was used to align contigs to IMGT TRBV, TRBD and TRBJ reference genes, and CDR3 was defined according to IMGT. Any clonotype with a frequency above 0.1% was classified as a highly expanded clone. Repertoire diversity was measured by Shannon entropy, and V-J evenness by the Gini coefficient. Clonotypes shared by more than one individual were considered public. The public reads were quality trimmed at Q25 with fastp and then assembled into clones with MiXCR by TCRdb, keeping productive beta chains. Rows are combined by CDR3 protein, so each entry shows the most common genes and DNA. Clone size and V and J calls follow TCRdb, not the original study. Counted in this sample were hundreds of thousands of distinct CDR3 sequences; less than 20% of them appeared once. The biggest ten clones account for 22% of the sample.

This clonotype was seen repeatedly, ten times or more. Its antigen is unknown. It has no much larger one-base neighbor in the sample; base qualities were not kept. The time point label here, explained by the study, means: newly diagnosed GD, antithyroid drugs for less than 3 months. RNA was extracted from PBMCs in TRIzol for both TCR sequencing and RNA sequencing. The diagnosis of Graves' disease followed American Thyroid Association guidelines. Recruitment of patients was carried out at an endocrinology department in Xi'an, China. From each patient, 7.5 to 10 milliliters of peripheral blood was collected into an EDTA anticoagulant tube. Ficoll Paque Plus density gradient separation was used to isolate PBMCs, and no further T cell sorting was done. RNA quality was checked with an Agilent 2100 Bioanalyzer and agarose gel, and concentration with a NanoDrop 2000. There are 15 amino acids in the CDR3, from cysteine to phenylalanine inclusive. This entry keeps only the CDR3 DNA: 45 bases, framed from base 1. Reading the germline V gene (reference sequence) gives CDR1 LNHNV and CDR2 YYDKDF. Trimming takes 0 bases from V and 8 bases from J, and the germline ends sit 14 bases apart.

Rearrangement joined TRBV15 to TRBJ2-1; the D call is possibly TRBD1 or TRBD2, each sharing 5 bases. Sequencing was performed on peripheral blood mononuclear cells (PBMCs), taken at new diagnosis, from a patient treated with antithyroid drugs. The clonotype was recovered from a female donor with Graves disease. The nucleotide sequence reads as follows: TGTGCCACCAGCAGAGAGGGGGTGTCAAGCTATGAGCAGTTCTTC. Its translation is CATSREGVSSYEQFF.